These 20 T cell receptor beta chains were all obtained from the same sample, sequenced in a study of blood T cell repertoires in COVID-19 (TCRdb year 2020). The receptor library was made with the immunoSEQ multiplex PCR assay. TCRdb took over this immuneACCESS table, retaining in-frame rearrangements with V and J assigned. Such tables are incomplete; in checked studies, under half of the missing clones stem from an unresolved V gene, and the remainder is unexplained. The sample table lists approximately 350,000 clones, approximately 90% of them with a count of one. Roughly 3.5% of the sample is in the top ten clones. Sequencing was done on a sample of peripheral blood. These TCRs come from a young woman who had recovered from COVID-19.

The rearrangement uses TRBV6-1 and TRBJ2-7; 12 nucleotides match TRBD2. The CDR3 is made up of 18 amino acids. Germline V gives CDR1 MNHNS, CDR2 SASEGT. The trim removed 1 base at V and 0 bases at J, leaving 7 bases unmatched. The chain's CDR3 is CASSEGVLTSGSSYEQYV. CDR3 nucleotide sequence: TGTGCCAGCAGTGAAGGGGTACTGACTAGCGGGAGCTCCTACGAGCAGTACGTC.

This clone was recorded once. This rearrangement joins TRBV15 to TRBJ1-6; no clear D gene. This CDR3 is built from 13 residues. Trimming removed 0 bases at V and 10 bases at J, with 7 bases between. Germline lookup yields CDR1 LNHNV and CDR2 YYDKDF (reference sequence). The CDR3 DNA reads TGTGCCACCAGCAGAGATACCCGGTCACCCCTCCACTTT. It is translated as CATSRDTRSPLHF.

The DNA for the CDR3 is TGTGCCAGCAGCAAAGCGTTTAGCGGGAGACCCCCGGTTGGGGATGAGCAGTTCTTC. Amino acid sequence: CASSKAFSGRPPVGDEQFF. V and J are TRBV21-1 and TRBJ2-1; TRBD2 reflects the table's D call only, with no check against the DNA. TRBV21-1 is designated a pseudogene. This CDR3 region has 19 residues.

The chain uses TRBV7-2 and TRBJ2-1; TRBD1 agrees at 8 bases. The germline gives CDR1 SGHTA, CDR2 FQGNSA. Trimming at V came to 8 bases and at J to 2 bases, leaving 5 bases not matched to a gene. The CDR3 covers 14 residues. The chain's CDR3 is CASRDRRTYNEQFF. CDR3 nucleotide sequence: TGTGCCAGCCGGGACAGGCGCACCTACAATGAGCAGTTCTTC.

The chain combines TRBV6-2 or TRBV6-3 with TRBJ2-1; 7 bases match TRBD2. CDR3 size: 12 residues. Germline loops: CDR1 MNHEY, CDR2 SVGEGT. The V and J ends lost 2 bases and 13 bases, in that order; junction bases with no gene match: 5. The CDR3 here is CASSYRTGLQFF. The CDR3 coding sequence is TGTGCCAGCAGTTACAGGACGGGACTACAGTTCTTC.

V usage is TRBV29-1 and J usage is TRBJ2-6, with 7 bases lining up with TRBD1. The ends lost 7 bases at V and 1 base at J; junction bases unmatched: 7. The germline gives CDR1 SQVTM, CDR2 ANQGSEA. The CDR3 length is 15 residues. The CDR3 DNA reads as TGCAGCGCTACAGGGGCCGATTCTGGGGCCAACGTCCTGACTTTC. Translating it yields CSATGADSGANVLTF. Together with reference TRBV29-1 and TRBJ2-6, the CDR3 gives the full variable domain: SAVISQKPSRDICQRGTSLTIQCQVDSQVTMMFWYRQQPGQSLTLIATANQGSEATYESGFVIDKFPISRPNLTFSTLTVSNMSPEDSSIYLCSATGADSGANVLTFGAGSRLTVL.

The genes are TRBV6-2 or TRBV6-3 and TRBJ2-1; tentative D call: TRBD1 (5 bases). The CDR3 runs to 13 residues. CDR1 MNHEY and CDR2 SVGEGT come from the germline V gene. V was trimmed by 4 bases and J by 2 bases, leaving 6 bases between them. CDR3 region: CASSLGAYNEQFF. The CDR3 DNA reads TGTGCCAGCAGTTTAGGGGCCTACAATGAGCAGTTCTTC.

V gene TRBV12-5 combines with J gene TRBJ2-2, with no clear D. Trimming shortened V by 0 bases and J by 0 bases, and 11 bases separated the two germline ends. The germline gives CDR1 LGHNT, CDR2 FRNRAP. The CDR3 totals 17 residues. This chain's CDR3 is CASGLVLGSANTGELFF. CDR3 DNA: TGTGCTAGTGGTTTGGTATTAGGCAGCGCGAACACCGGGGAGCTGTTTTTT.

The chain links TRBV7-8 to TRBJ2-1; TRBD2 agrees at 10 bases. The ends lost 5 bases at V and 3 bases at J; junction bases unmatched: 4. CDR1 is SGHVS, CDR2 FQNEAQ, per germline. This CDR3 spans 15 amino acids. CDR3 bases: TGTGCCAGCAGCCCTAGCGGGAGAAGCTACAATGAGCAGTTCTTC. Protein product: CASSPSGRSYNEQFF.

This clone was found a few times. This rearrangement joins TRBV19 to TRBJ1-2; possible D gene TRBD1, 6 bases. Germline V gene data show CDR1 as LNHDA and CDR2 as SQIVND (reference sequence). The CDR3 runs 14 residues. The V end lost 6 bases, the J end lost 5 bases, and 16 bases lay between the germline ends. The CDR3 sequence is CASRNSGEGYGYTF. The CDR3, as DNA: TGTGCCAGTAGAAACTCAGGGGAGGGGTATGGCTACACCTTC.

This chain joins TRBV11-3 and TRBJ2-1, with TRBD1 as a possible D gene (6 bases). Between the trimmed V and J ends, which lost 5 bases and 2 bases, there was a span of 13 bases. This CDR3 spans 15 amino acids. The germline V gene encodes CDR1 SGHNT and CDR2 YENEEA. The DNA of the CDR3 is TGTGCCAGCAGCCTCACACAGGGTACCTACAATGAGCAGTTCTTC. Its protein is CASSLTQGTYNEQFF.

The chain employs TRBV27 and TRBJ1-2; 7 bases map to TRBD1. The length of the CDR3 is 13 residues. The junction had 5 bases not matched to a gene; V was cut back by 8 bases and J by 2 bases. The germline CDR1 and CDR2 sequences are MNHEY and SMNVEV (reference sequence). CDR3 nucleotides: TGTGCCAGCTCCCAGACAGGGAACTATGGCTACACCTTC. This sequence encodes CASSQTGNYGYTF.

V is TRBV7-2 and J is TRBJ1-1, with 9 bases lining up with TRBD1. CDR3 length: 13 residues. V trimming: 6 bases; J trimming: 6 bases; junction bases outside the gene matches: 5. Germline V lookup: CDR1 SGHTA, CDR2 FQGNSA. DNA of the CDR3: TGTGCCAGCAGATATACAGGGGGCGCTGAAGCTTTCTTT. Protein: CASRYTGGAEAFF.

The V call is TRBV5-6, the J call TRBJ2-5, with D perhaps TRBD2 (6 bases). The CDR3 covers 16 residues. V was shortened by 2 bases and J by 2 bases, with 16 bases between the two germline ends. CDR1 and CDR2 from the germline V gene are SGHDT and YYEEEE. The CDR3 sequence: CASSFQAGWLQETQYF. The CDR3 DNA reads as TGTGCCAGCAGCTTCCAAGCGGGCTGGTTACAAGAGACCCAGTACTTC.

V usage is TRBV6-5 and J usage is TRBJ1-2; D unclear. Germline CDR1 reads MNHEY; CDR2 reads SVGAGI. The V end lost 6 bases, the J end lost 5 bases, and 13 bases lay between the germline ends. The CDR3 consists of 13 residues. The CDR3 coding sequence is TGTGCCAGCAGCGCCTTTACCCAGTATGGCTACACCTTC. This codes for CASSAFTQYGYTF.

The rearrangement joins TRBV9 to TRBJ1-1, with D unclear. V gave up 3 bases and J gave up 3 bases, with 9 bases separating them. CDR1 SGDLS and CDR2 YYNGEE come from the germline V gene. The CDR3 runs 13 residues. DNA for the CDR3: TGTGCCAGCAGCGAAGAGATGGACACTGAAGCTTTCTTT. The encoded protein is CASSEEMDTEAFF. The full variable domain, completed using reference TRBV9 and TRBJ1-1, is DSGVTQTPKHLITATGQRVTLRCSPRSGDLSVYWYQQSLDQGLQFLIQYYNGEERAKGNILERFSAQQFPDLHSELNLSSLELGDSALYFCASSEEMDTEAFFGQGTRLTVV.

This rearrangement joins TRBV6-2 or TRBV6-3 to TRBJ1-4, with a tentative D call TRBD1 (6 bases). Germline CDR1 is MNHEY and CDR2 is SVGEGT. V was shortened by 2 bases and J by 4 bases, with 11 bases between the two germline ends. The CDR3 consists of 15 residues. The DNA of the CDR3 is TGTGCCAGCAGTTACGCGGACAGCGGTAATGAAAAACTGTTTTTT. Its translation: CASSYADSGNEKLFF.

The chain links TRBV7-9 to TRBJ2-3; 8 bases fit TRBD2. The CDR3 loop spans 13 amino acids. J gave up 6 bases and V 2 bases, and 1 base lay outside the gene matches. In germline, CDR1 is SEHNR, CDR2 FQNEAQ (reference sequence). The CDR3: CASSLREGDTQYF. The DNA for the CDR3 is TGTGCCAGCAGCTTACGGGAGGGGGATACGCAGTATTTT.

The chain carries TRBV4-3 and TRBJ1-5; tentative D call: TRBD1 (5 bases). V lost 0 bases and J 5 bases, leaving 11 bases between the germline ends. CDR1 is LGHNA and CDR2 is YSLEER in the germline V gene. This CDR3 has 15 amino acids. The CDR3 loop is CASSQDFGGDQPQHF. The CDR3 nucleotides are TGCGCCAGCAGCCAAGATTTCGGAGGGGATCAGCCCCAGCATTTT.

The chain links TRBV6-5 to TRBJ1-2; D possibly corresponds to TRBD1 (6 bases). The CDR3 totals 12 residues. CDR1 MNHEY and CDR2 SVGAGI come from the germline V gene. Trimming pared 2 bases from V and 7 bases from J, leaving 8 bases between. This CDR3 is CASSYRGIGYTF. The CDR3 bases are TGTGCCAGCAGTTACAGGGGGATTGGCTACACCTTC.